Listed here is a single T cell receptor (beta chain). This specimen comes from a study of blood T cell repertoires in COVID-19. Study as a whole: PBMCs, B-cell-depleted T cells, or T cells were the source of the cDNA or gDNA that made up the material.

Per the original methods: Amplification from reference gene primers served as the basis for estimated nucleated cell counts. The table came from immunoSEQ multiplex PCR; TCRdb's copy has only in-frame clones and leaves some out. That table furnishes V, J and clone size, whereas the DNA furnished D and trimming. This repertoire shows around 300,000 clones, roughly 90% found once; its top ten account for around 0.98%. Germline loops: CDR1 MNHEY, CDR2 SVGAGI. The CDR3 covers 12 residues. Trimming shortened V by 6 bases and J by 6 bases, and 6 bases separated the two germline ends. Seattle's enrolled individuals joined amid active infection and were then monitored longitudinally.

The TCR was taken from a woman aged 40-49 years with COVID-19, enrolled during active disease. This sequence joins TRBV6-5 and TRBJ1-6; unclear D gene. Sequenced: peripheral blood. CDR3 in DNA: TGTGCCAGCAGACAGCTTAATTCACCCCTCCACTTT. Protein product: CASRQLNSPLHF.